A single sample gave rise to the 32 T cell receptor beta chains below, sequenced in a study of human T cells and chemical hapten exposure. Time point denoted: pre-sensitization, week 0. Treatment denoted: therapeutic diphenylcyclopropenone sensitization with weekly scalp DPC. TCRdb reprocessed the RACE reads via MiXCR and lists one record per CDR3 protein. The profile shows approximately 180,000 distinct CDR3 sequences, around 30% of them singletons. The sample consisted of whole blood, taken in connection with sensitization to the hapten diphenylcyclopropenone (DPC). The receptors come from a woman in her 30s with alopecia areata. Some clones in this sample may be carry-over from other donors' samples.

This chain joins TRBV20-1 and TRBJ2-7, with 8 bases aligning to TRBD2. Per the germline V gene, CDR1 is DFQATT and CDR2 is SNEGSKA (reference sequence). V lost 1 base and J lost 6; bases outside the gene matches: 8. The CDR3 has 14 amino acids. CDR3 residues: CSARVPGGASEQYF. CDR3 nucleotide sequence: TGCAGTGCTAGAGTTCCGGGGGGGGCCAGCGAGCAGTACTTC.

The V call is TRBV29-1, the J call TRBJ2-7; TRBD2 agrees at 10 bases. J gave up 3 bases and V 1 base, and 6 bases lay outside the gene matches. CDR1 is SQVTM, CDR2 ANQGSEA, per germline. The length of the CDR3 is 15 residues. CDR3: CSVEGRTSGHYEQYF. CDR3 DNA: TGCAGCGTTGAAGGAAGGACTAGCGGACACTACGAGCAGTACTTC.

CDR3 protein: CSARQGESPLHF. The DNA for the CDR3 is TGCAGTGCTAGGCAGGGTGAATCACCCCTCCACTTT. This chain connects TRBV20-1 to TRBJ1-6, with a weak D call TRBD1 (5 bases). The CDR3 runs to 12 residues. The germline V gene encodes CDR1 DFQATT and CDR2 SNEGSKA (reference sequence). V was trimmed by 3 bases and J by 10 bases, leaving 10 bases between them.

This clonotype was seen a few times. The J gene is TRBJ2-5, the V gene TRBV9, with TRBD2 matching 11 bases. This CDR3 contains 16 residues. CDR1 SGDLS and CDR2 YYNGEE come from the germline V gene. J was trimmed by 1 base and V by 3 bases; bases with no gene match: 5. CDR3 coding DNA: TGTGCCAGCAGCGCCTCTCTAGCGGGGGGCCAAGAGACCCAGTACTTC. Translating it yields CASSASLAGGQETQYF. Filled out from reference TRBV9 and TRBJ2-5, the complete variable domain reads DSGVTQTPKHLITATGQRVTLRCSPRSGDLSVYWYQQSLDQGLQFLIQYYNGEERAKGNILERFSAQQFPDLHSELNLSSLELGDSALYFCASSASLAGGQETQYFGPGTRLLVL.

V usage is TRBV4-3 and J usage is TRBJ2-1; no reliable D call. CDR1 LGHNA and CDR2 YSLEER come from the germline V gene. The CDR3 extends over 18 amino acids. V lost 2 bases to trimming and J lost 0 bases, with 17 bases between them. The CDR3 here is CASSQSRTVLYSYNEQFF. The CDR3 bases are TGCGCCAGCAGCCAAAGTAGAACGGTTCTATACTCCTACAATGAGCAGTTCTTC.

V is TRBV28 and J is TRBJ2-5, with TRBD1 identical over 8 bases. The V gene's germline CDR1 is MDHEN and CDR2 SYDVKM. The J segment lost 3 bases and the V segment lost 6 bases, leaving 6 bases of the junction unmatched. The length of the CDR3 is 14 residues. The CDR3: CASSPGQGKETQYF. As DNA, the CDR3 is TGTGCCAGCAGCCCCGGACAGGGAAAAGAGACCCAGTACTTC.

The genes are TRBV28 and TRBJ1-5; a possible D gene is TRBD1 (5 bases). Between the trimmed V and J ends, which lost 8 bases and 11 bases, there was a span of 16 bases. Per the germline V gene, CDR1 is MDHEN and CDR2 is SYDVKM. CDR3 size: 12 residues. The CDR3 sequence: CASWGPRAAQHF. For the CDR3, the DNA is TGTGCCAGCTGGGGCCCTAGAGCAGCCCAGCATTTT.

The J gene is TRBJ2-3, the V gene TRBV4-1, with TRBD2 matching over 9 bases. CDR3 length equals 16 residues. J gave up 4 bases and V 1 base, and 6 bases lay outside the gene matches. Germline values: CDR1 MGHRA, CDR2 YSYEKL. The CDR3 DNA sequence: TGCGCCAGCAGCCAAGCCGCGGGAGGGCCCCCAGATACGCAGTATTTT. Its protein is CASSQAAGGPPDTQYF.

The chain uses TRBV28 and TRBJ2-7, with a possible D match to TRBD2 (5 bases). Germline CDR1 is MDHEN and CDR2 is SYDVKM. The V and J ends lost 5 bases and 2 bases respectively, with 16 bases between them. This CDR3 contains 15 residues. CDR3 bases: TGTGCCAGCAGTGTCCCCCTGACTACCCCCTACGAGCAGTACTTC. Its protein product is CASSVPLTTPYEQYF. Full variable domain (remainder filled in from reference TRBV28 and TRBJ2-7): DVKVTQSSRYLVKRTGEKVFLECVQDMDHENMFWYRQDPGLGLRLIYFSYDVKMKEKGDIPEGYSVSREKKERFSLILESASTNQTSMYLCASSVPLTTPYEQYFGPGTRLTVT.

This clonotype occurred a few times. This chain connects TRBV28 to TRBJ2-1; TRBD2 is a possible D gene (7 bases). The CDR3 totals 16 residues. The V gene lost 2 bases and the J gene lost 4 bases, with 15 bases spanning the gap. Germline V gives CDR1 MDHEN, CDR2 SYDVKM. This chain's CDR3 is CASSLVTGGRYNEQFF. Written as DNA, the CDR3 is TGTGCCAGCAGTTTAGTAACGGGGGGCAGATACAATGAGCAGTTCTTC. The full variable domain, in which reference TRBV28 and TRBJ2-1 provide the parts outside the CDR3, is DVKVTQSSRYLVKRTGEKVFLECVQDMDHENMFWYRQDPGLGLRLIYFSYDVKMKEKGDIPEGYSVSREKKERFSLILESASTNQTSMYLCASSLVTGGRYNEQFFGPGTRLTVL.

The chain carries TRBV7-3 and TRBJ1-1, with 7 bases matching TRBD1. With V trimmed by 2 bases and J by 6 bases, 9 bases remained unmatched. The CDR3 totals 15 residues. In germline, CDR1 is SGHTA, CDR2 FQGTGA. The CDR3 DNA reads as TGTGCCAGCAGCTTAGAGGCGACAGGGTACGCTGAAGCTTTCTTT. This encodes CASSLEATGYAEAFF. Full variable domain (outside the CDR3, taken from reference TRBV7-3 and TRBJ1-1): GAGVSQTPSNKVTEKGKYVELRCDPISGHTALYWYRQSLGQGPEFLIYFQGTGAADDSGLPNDRFFAVRPEGSVSTLKIQRTERGDSAVYLCASSLEATGYAEAFFGQGTRLTVV.

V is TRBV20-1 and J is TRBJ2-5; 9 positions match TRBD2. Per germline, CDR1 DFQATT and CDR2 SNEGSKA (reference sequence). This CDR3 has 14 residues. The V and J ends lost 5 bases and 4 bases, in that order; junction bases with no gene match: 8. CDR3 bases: TGCAGTGCTCGTCCGGGACTAGCTGTAGAGACCCAGTACTTC. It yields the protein CSARPGLAVETQYF.

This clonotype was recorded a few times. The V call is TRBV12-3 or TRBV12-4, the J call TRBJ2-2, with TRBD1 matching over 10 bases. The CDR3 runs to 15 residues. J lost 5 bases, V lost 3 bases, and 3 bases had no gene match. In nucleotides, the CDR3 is TGTGCCAGCAGTTTTTCGGGACAGGGGACCGGGGAGCTGTTTTTT. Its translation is CASSFSGQGTGELFF.

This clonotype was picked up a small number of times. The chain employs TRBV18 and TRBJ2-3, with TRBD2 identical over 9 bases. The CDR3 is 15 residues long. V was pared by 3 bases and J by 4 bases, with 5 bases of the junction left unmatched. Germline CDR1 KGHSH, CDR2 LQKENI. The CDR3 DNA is TGTGCCAGCTCACCGAGGCGGGGGGGCTCAGATACGCAGTATTTT. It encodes CASSPRRGGSDTQYF.

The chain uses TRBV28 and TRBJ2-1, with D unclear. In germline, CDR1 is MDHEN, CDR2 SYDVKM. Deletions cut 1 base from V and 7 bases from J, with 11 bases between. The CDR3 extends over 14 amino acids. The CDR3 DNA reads TGTGCCAGCAGTTTATTCGGGCCGAGGAATGAGCAGTTCTTC. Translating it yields CASSLFGPRNEQFF.

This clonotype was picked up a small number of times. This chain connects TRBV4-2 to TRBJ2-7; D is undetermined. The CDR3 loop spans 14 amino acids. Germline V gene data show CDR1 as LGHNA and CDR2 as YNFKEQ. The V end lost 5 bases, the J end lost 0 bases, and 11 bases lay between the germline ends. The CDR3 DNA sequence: TGTGCCAGCAGCTTCGGGCCGAGCTCCTACGAGCAGTACTTC. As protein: CASSFGPSSYEQYF.

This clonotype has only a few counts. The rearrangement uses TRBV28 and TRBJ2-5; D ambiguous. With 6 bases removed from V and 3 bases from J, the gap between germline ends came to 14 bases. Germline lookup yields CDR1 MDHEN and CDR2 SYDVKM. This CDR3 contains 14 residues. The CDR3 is CASSHPRREETQYF. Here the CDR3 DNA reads TGTGCCAGCAGCCACCCTAGAAGAGAAGAGACCCAGTACTTC.

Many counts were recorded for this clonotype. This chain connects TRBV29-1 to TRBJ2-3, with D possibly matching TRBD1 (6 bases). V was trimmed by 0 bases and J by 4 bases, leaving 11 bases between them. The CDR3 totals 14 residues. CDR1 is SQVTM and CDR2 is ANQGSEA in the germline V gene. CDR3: CSVEERGKADTQYF. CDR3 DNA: TGCAGCGTTGAAGAAAGGGGGAAGGCAGATACGCAGTATTTT.

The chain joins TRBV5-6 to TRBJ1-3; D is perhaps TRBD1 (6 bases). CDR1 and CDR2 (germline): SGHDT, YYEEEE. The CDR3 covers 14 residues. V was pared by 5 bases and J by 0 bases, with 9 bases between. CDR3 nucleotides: TGTGCCAGCAGGACGACAGGCTCTGGAAACACCATATATTTT. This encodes CASRTTGSGNTIYF.

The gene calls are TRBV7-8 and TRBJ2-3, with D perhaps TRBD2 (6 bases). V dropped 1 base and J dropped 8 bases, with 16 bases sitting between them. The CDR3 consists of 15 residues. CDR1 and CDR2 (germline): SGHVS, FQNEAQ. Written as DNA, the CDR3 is TGTGCCAGCAGCTTAGTAGCACAGCGGGTCGGTACGCAGTATTTT. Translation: CASSLVAQRVGTQYF.

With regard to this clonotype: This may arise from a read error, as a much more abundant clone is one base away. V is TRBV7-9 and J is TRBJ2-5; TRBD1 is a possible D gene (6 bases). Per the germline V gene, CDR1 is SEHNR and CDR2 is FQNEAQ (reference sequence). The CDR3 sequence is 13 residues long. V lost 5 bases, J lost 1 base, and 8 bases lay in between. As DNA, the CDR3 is TGTGCCAGCAGCGTGGACAGCCAAGAGACCCAGTACTTC. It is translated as CASSVDSQETQYF.

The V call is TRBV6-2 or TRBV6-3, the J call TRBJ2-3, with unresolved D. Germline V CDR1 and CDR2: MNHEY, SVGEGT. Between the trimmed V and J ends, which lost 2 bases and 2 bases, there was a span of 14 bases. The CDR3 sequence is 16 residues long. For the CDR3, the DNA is TGTGCCAGCAGTTACGGGCAGACCTTCAACACAGATACGCAGTATTTT. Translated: CASSYGQTFNTDTQYF.

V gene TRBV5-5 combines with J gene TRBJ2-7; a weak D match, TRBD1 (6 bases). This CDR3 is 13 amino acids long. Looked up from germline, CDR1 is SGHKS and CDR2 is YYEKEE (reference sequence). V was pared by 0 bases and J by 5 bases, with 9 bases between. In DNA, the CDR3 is TGTGCCAGCAGCTTGGGGGGGCGTCACGAGCAGTACTTC. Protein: CASSLGGRHEQYF. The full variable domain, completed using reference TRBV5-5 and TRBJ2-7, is DAGVTQSPTHLIKTRGQQVTLRCSPISGHKSVSWYQQVLGQGPQFIFQYYEKEERGRGNFPDRFSARQFPNYSSELNVNALLLGDSALYLCASSLGGRHEQYFGPGTRLTVT.

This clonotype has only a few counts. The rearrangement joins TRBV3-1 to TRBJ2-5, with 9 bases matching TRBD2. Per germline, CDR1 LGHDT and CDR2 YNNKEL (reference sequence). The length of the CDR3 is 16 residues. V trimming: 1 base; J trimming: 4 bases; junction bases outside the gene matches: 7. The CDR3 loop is CASSQGGGGAGETQYF. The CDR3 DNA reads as TGTGCCAGCAGCCAAGGAGGCGGGGGGGCCGGAGAGACCCAGTACTTC.

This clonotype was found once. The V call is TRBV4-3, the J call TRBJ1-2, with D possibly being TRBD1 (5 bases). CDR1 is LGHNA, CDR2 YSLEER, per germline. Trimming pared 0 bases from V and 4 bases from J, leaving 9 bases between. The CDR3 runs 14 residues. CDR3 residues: CASSQDRDGYGYTF. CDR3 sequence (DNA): TGCGCCAGCAGCCAAGACCGGGACGGCTATGGCTACACCTTC.

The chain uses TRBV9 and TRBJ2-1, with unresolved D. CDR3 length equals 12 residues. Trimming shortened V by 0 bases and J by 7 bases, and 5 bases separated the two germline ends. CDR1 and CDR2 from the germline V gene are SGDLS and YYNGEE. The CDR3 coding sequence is TGTGCCAGCAGCGTAGATCTTAATGAGCAGTTCTTC. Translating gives CASSVDLNEQFF.

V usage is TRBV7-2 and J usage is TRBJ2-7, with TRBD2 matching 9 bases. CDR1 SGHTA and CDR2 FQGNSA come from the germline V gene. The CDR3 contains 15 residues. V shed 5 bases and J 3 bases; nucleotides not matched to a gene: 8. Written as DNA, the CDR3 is TGTGCCAGCAGCCCGCGGGAGGGCGGTTACTACGAGCAGTACTTC. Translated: CASSPREGGYYEQYF.

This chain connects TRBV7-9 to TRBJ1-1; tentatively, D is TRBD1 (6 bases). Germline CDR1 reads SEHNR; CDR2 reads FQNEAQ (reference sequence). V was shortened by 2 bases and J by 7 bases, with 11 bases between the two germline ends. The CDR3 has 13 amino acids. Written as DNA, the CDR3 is TGTGCCAGCAGCTTACAGGGGCGGGTTGAAGCTTTCTTT. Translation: CASSLQGRVEAFF. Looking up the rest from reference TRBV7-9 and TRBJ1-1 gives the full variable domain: DTGVSQNPRHKITKRGQNVTFRCDPISEHNRLYWYRQTLGQGPEFLTYFQNEAQLEKSRLLSDRFSAERPKGSFSTLEIQRTEQGDSAMYLCASSLQGRVEAFFGQGTRLTVV.

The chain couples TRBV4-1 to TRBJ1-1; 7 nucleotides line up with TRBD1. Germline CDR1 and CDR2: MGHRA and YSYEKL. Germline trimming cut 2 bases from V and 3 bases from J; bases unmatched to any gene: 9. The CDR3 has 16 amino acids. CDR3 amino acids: CASSQRADRSYTEAFF. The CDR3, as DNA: TGCGCCAGCAGCCAAAGGGCGGACAGGTCCTACACTGAAGCTTTCTTT.

The CDR3 spells CASSLGLAGGLGDTQYF. The CDR3 DNA reads as TGCGCCAGCAGCTTGGGACTAGCGGGAGGTCTTGGAGATACGCAGTATTTT. This chain joins TRBV5-1 and TRBJ2-3; 13 bases map to TRBD2. The CDR3 contains 17 residues. The junction had 6 bases not matched to a gene; V was cut back by 0 bases and J by 5 bases. CDR1 is SGHRS, CDR2 YFSETQ, per germline.

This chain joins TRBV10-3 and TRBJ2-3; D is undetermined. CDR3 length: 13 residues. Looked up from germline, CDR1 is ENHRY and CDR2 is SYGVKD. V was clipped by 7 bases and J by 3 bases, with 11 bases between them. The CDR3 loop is CAINLEPTDTQYF. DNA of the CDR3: TGTGCCATCAACCTCGAACCGACAGATACGCAGTATTTT.

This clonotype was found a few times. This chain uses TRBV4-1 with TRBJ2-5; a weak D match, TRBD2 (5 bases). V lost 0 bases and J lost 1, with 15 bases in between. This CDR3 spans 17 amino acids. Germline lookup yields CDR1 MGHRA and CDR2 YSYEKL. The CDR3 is CASSQEENSARQETQYF. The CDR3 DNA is TGCGCCAGCAGCCAAGAGGAGAATAGCGCCCGCCAAGAGACCCAGTACTTC.